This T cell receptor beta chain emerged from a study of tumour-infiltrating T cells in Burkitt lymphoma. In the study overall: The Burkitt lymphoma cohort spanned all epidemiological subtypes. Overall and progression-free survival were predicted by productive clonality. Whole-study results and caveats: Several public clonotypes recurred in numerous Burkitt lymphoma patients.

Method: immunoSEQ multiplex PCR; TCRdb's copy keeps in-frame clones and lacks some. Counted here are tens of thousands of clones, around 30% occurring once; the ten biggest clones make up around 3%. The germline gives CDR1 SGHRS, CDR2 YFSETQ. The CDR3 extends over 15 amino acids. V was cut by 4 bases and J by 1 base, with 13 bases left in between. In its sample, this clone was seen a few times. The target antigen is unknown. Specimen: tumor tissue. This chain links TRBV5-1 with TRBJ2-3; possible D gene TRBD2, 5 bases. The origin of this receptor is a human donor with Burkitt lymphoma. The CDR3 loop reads CASSPSFGGTDTQYF. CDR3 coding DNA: TGCGCCAGCAGCCCCTCCTTCGGGGGCACAGATACGCAGTATTTT.